One sample yielded the 3 T cell receptor beta chains listed below, sequenced in a study of read filtering for tumor transcriptome and immune sequencing. From 350 to 500 ng of RNA, a library with molecular barcoded alpha/delta and beta/gamma adaptors was made. TCRdb ran MiXCR on the reads and lists one entry per CDR3 protein. There are 25,000 to 35,000 distinct CDR3 sequences in the sample; approximately 17% occur only once, and under 20% lies in the top ten. The sequencing sample was made of a population of CD138-negative cells sorted from bone marrow. The receptors were sampled from a donor aged 40 or over with multiple myeloma.

By sample fraction, this clonotype is medium-sized (0.01 to 0.1%). The V and J genes are TRBV28 and TRBJ2-1, with D unresolved. Trimming removed 1 base from V and 6 bases from J, with 4 bases in between. This CDR3 comprises 12 residues. CDR1 and CDR2 from the germline V gene are MDHEN and SYDVKM. The CDR3 bases are TGTGCCAGCAGTTTATTCGTCAATGAGCAGTTCTTC. Translated: CASSLFVNEQFF.

This clonotype was counted at least ten times. The rearrangement uses TRBV25-1 and TRBJ2-7, with D maybe TRBD1 (5 bases). The germline gives CDR1 MGHDK, CDR2 SYGVNS. Trimming shortened V by 5 bases and J by 5 bases, and 16 bases separated the two germline ends. There are 14 residues in the CDR3. CDR3 DNA sequence: TGTGCCAGCAGTCCAGGGTCGGCGCTGGACGAGCAGTACTTC. Amino acids: CASSPGSALDEQYF.

This clonotype was seen at least ten times. This chain joins TRBV18 and TRBJ1-4; the D gene is possibly TRBD1 (6 bases). Looked up from germline, CDR1 is KGHSH and CDR2 is LQKENI. Trimming left V 0 bases short and J 5 bases short, with 10 bases between. CDR3 size: 15 residues. The CDR3 DNA sequence: TGTGCCAGCTCACCACCGGAGGGGGAAAATGAAAAACTGTTTTTT. Protein sequence: CASSPPEGENEKLFF.